This entry concerns a single TCR beta chain. Its antigen specificity is not known. Nothing much larger sits one base from this clone, and base qualities are not available. These data belong to a study of cytomegalovirus exposure and HLA in healthy donors listed by TCRdb under 2017. Some background on the complete study: The 700 or so repertoires of the first cohort and the 120 validation repertoires were produced on the same platform, according to a later analysis. A separate validation cohort of 100 to 150 different subjects was used in addition to the roughly 640-subject first cohort. The study was designed to test whether signatures of past pathogen exposure could be identified by cataloging public T cell receptors. High-throughput TCR immunosequencing, statistical association of individual TCRs with disease status, and machine learning were combined to predict cytomegalovirus infection status. The paper as a whole reports these results and caveats: Subsequent analysis determined that TCRs grouped into clusters in the first cohort also showed a tendency toward co-occurrence across the roughly 120 validation repertoires, and approximately 94% of cluster scores exceeded 0. The study listed approximately 160 TCR beta chains as associated with cytomegalovirus. A few of the identified cytomegalovirus-associated TCR beta chains were confirmed in vitro to be specific for cytomegalovirus antigens. All 120 or so repertoires were used to score co-occurrence in the validation cohort in a later analysis, because that analysis had no HLA typing for the cohort. Most TCR sequences were seen in very few donors, while some public TCRs were found in many individuals. The authors suggested that the approach could potentially be extended to other disease states and immunological phenotypes. The classifier was reported to diagnose cytomegalovirus status with high specificity and sensitivity in both the original cohort and the validation cohort.

Reading the germline V gene gives CDR1 SGHTA and CDR2 FQGNSA. V and J are truncated by 4 bases and 1 base respectively, leaving an intervening sequence of 13 bases. Its CDR3 holds 15 amino acids, cysteine through phenylalanine. Of the read, only the CDR3 DNA is kept; its 45 bases are in frame from base 1. Library preparation employed the immunoSEQ multiplex PCR assay. Concerning the study's data processing: A statistical classification framework was built for diagnosing cytomegalovirus status from the catalog of TCR beta chain sequences. Sourced from immuneACCESS, this table was stored by TCRdb with only in-frame sequences that have V and J called. A share of the clones is absent; for the studies checked, an unresolved V gene accounts for under half, and the remainder has no known explanation. The D gene and trimming were derived from the DNA, and the V and J assignments and clone size from that table. In all, the sample holds some 220,000 clones, and about 89% of those were seen once. Of the sample, approximately 1% falls within the top ten clones.

Donors formed part of the validation cohort, which comprised over a hundred subjects and was distinct from the first cohort of some 700 subjects. Sequences were obtained from PBMCs. This sequence originates from a woman younger than 35 in good health and CMV-seronegative. Recombination joined TRBV7-2 with TRBJ1-2; the D gene is possibly TRBD1, with 6 bases matching. The nucleotides are TGTGCCAGCAGCTCTAGGGGGGGTTTTAACTATGGCTACACCTTC. This encodes CASSSRGGFNYGYTF.